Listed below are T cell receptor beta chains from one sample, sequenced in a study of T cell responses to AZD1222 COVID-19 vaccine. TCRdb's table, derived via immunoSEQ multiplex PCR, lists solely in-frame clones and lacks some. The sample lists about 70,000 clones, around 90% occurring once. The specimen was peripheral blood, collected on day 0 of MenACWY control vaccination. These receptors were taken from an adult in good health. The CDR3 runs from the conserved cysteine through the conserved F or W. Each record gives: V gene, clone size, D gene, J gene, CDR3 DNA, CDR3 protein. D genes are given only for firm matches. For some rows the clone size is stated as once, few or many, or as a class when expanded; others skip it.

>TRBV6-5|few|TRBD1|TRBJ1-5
TGTGCCAGCAGTTATACAGGGGGCAATCAGCCCCAGCATTTT
CASSYTGGNQPQHF
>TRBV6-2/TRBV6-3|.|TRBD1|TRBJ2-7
TGTGCCAGCAGTGCAGGGGGCTACTACGAGCAGTACTTC
CASSAGGYYEQYF
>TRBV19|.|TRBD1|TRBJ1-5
TGTGCCAGTCACACACTCGACAGGGGCAATCAGCCCCAGCATTTT
CASHTLDRGNQPQHF
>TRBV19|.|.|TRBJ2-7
TGTGCCAGTACCCCGGTAGGGCAGTCTAGCTCCTACGAGCAGTACTTC
CASTPVGQSSSYEQYF
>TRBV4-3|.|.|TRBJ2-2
TGCGCCAGCAGCCCCGGAGGGGAGATCGGGGGGGAGCTGTTTTTT
CASSPGGEIGGELFF
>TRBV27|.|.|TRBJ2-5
TGTGCCAGCAGCCAGTTTCAGTCCCAAGAGACCCAGTACTTC
CASSQFQSQETQYF
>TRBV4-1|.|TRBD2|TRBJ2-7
TGCGCCAGCAGCCCGATGGGACTAAATTACGAGCAGTACTTC
CASSPMGLNYEQYF
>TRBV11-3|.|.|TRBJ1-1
TGTGCCAGCAGCTATGGGGCGAACACTGAAGCTTTCTTT
CASSYGANTEAFF
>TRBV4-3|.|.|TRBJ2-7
TGCGCCAGCAGCCAACTAACAGGGTACTCCTACGAGCAGTACTTC
CASSQLTGYSYEQYF
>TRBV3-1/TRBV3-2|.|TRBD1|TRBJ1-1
TGTGCCAGCAGTCAGGGGGACGTTTGGGGGACTGAAGCTTTCTTT
CASSQGDVWGTEAFF
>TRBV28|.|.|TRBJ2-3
TGTGCCAGCAGTACCCGGACTGAAGATACGCAGTATTTT
CASSTRTEDTQYF
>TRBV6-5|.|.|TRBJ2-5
TGTGCCAGCAGCGTAGGTCCTGGTGAGACCCAGTACTTC
CASSVGPGETQYF
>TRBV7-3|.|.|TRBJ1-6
TGTGCCAGCAGCTTAAGACAGACTATTGGAACTATTTCACCCCTCCACTTT
CASSLRQTIGTISPLHF
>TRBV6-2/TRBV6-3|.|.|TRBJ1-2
TGTGCCAGCAGTTACCGGCAGGAGTATGGCTACACCTTC
CASSYRQEYGYTF
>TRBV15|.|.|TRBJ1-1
TGTGCCACCAGCAGAGAGATAAGGAGCCAGTCTCAAGGTTTCTTT
CATSREIRSQSQGFF
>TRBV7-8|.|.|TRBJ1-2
TGTGCCAGCAGCTTAGTGTTCGCAGACGGTGGCTACACCTTC
CASSLVFADGGYTF
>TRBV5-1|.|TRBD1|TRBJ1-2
TGCGCCAGCGCGGAGGGGGCTGGCTACACCTTC
CASAEGAGYTF
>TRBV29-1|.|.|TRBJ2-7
TGCAGCGTTATCAGGGGCTCCTACGAGCAGTACTTC
CSVIRGSYEQYF
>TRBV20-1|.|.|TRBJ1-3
TGCAGTGCCCTAAGGGAAAACACCATATATTTT
CSALRENTIYF
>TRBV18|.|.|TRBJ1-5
TGTGCCAGCTCACCTTTAACGGGGGTCAATCAGCCCCAGCATTTT
CASSPLTGVNQPQHF
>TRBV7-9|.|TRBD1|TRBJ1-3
TGTGCCAGCAGAAAACAGGGGGCCATCAACACCATATATTTT
CASRKQGAINTIYF
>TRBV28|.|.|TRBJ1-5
TGTGCCAGCAGTTTAGTCCAGGGTGGGGATCAGCCCCAGCATTTT
CASSLVQGGDQPQHF
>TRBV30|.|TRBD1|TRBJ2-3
TGTGCCTGGAGTTCTGACAGGGGGCTAACAGATACGCAGTATTTT
CAWSSDRGLTDTQYF
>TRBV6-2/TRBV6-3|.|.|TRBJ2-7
TGTGCCAGCAGCGAGGGAAGATCTACCTACGAGCAGTACTTC
CASSEGRSTYEQYF
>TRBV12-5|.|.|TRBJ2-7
TGTGCTAGTGGACCCGGGACGAGTGTTTACGAGCAGTACTTC
CASGPGTSVYEQYF
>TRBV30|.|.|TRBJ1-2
TGTGCCTGGTCGGTGGTCCGATCCTATGGCTACACCTTC
CAWSVVRSYGYTF
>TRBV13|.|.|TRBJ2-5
TGTGCCAGCAGCTTAAGCCAGAGGGAGACCCAGTACTTC
CASSLSQRETQYF
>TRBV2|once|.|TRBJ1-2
TGTGCCAGAGTGGTACAGAGCGCCTATGGCTACACCTTC
CARVVQSAYGYTF
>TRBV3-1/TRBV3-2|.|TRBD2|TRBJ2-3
TGTGCCAGCAGCCAAGATTGGGCCCCGGGGAGCGGGGGGGCAGATACGCAGTATTTT
CASSQDWAPGSGGADTQYF
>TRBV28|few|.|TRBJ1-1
TGTGCCAGTGGGATGGGGCGGCTGAACACTGAAGCTTTCTTT
CASGMGRLNTEAFF
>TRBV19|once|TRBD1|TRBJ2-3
TGTGCCAGTAGTATAGAAACAGGGGGCACAGATACGCAGTATTTT
CASSIETGGTDTQYF
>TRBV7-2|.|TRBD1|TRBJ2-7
TGTGCCAGCAGCCCAGCAGGGGGCGCCTACGAGCAGTACTTC
CASSPAGGAYEQYF
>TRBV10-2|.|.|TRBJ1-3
TGCGCCAGCAGTGAGCGCAGGGGCTCTGGAAACACCATATATTTT
CASSERRGSGNTIYF
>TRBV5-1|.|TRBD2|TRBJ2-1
TGCGCCAGCAGCTTGGGGCTAGCGGGGGGTTTGGATGAGCAGTTCTTC
CASSLGLAGGLDEQFF
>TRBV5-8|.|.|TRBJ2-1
TGTGCCAGCTCCTTGACGCCTCTACTAGTTTACAATGAGCAGTTCTTC
CASSLTPLLVYNEQFF
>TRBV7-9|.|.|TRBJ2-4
TGTGCCAGCAGCTCTTCTAGAGAGATTCAGTACTTC
CASSSSREIQYF
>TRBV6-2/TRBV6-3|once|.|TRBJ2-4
TGTGCCAGCAGCCAGGCGATAGCCAAAAACATTCAGTACTTC
CASSQAIAKNIQYF
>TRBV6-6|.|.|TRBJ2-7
TGTGCCAGCAGCTCCGGGACAACTCCCTACGAGCAGTACTTC
CASSSGTTPYEQYF
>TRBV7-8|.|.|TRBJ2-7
TGTGCCAGCAGCTTAGCCGCGTGGGGGCATAGCTCCTACGAGCAGTACTTC
CASSLAAWGHSSYEQYF
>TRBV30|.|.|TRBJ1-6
TGTGCCTGGAGTGGTTATTCACCCCTCCACTTT
CAWSGYSPLHF
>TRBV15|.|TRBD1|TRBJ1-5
TGTGCCACCAGCAGGTACAGGGGAAGCAATCAGCCCCAGCATTTT
CATSRYRGSNQPQHF
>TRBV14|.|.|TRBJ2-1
TGTGCCAGCAGCCCGATGGGGGTTTACAATGAGCAGTTCTTC
CASSPMGVYNEQFF
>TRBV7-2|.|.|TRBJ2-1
TGTGCCAGCAGCTTGGGAGTCCCCGGTGAGCAGTTCTTC
CASSLGVPGEQFF
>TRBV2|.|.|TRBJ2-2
TGTGCCAGCAGTGAAGCGTCGACTCTTGGTGGAGGGGAGCTGTTTTTT
CASSEASTLGGGELFF
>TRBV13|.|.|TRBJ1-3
TGTGCCAGCAGCCTTGCGATATCAGGAAACACCATATATTTT
CASSLAISGNTIYF
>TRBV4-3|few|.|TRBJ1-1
TGCGCCAGCAGCTATTATGGCACTGAAGCTTTCTTT
CASSYYGTEAFF
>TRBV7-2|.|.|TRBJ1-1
TGTGCCAGCAGCTTTTCAGGGAACACTGAAGCTTTCTTT
CASSFSGNTEAFF
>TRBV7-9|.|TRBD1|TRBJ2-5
TGTGCCAGCAGCTTTTGGACAGGGGGCCAAGAGACCCAGTACTTC
CASSFWTGGQETQYF
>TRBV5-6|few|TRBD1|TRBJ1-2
TGTGCCAGCAGCTACGGGACAGGAGGTGGCTACACCTTC
CASSYGTGGGYTF
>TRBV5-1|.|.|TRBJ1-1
TGCGCCAGCAGCTTGGAGCCCAGGGGTGGGAACACTGAAGCTTTCTTT
CASSLEPRGGNTEAFF
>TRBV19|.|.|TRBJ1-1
TGTGCCAGTAAAGAGCAGCCCATAGAGAACACTGAAGCTTTCTTT
CASKEQPIENTEAFF
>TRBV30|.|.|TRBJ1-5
TGTGCCTGGAGTCAACGGCCCAATCAGCCCCAGCATTTT
CAWSQRPNQPQHF
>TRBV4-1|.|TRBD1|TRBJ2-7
TGCGCCAGCAGCTCCTGGACAGGGGAGTACGAGCAGTACTTC
CASSSWTGEYEQYF